These 12 T cell receptor beta chains came from one sample sequenced in a study of response to subunit inactivated influenza vaccine. One entry per CDR3 protein, called by TCRdb with MiXCR from the RT-PCR reads. The repertoire holds 430,000 or so distinct CDR3 sequences, with 9.5% to 13% as singletons. This sample comprised PBMCs from blood, obtained roughly 46 days after vaccination. The receptors stem from a man over 45 who received an inactivated influenza vaccine.

This clonotype has just a few counts. This chain joins TRBV6-5 and TRBJ1-6; D is possibly TRBD1 (5 bases). From germline, CDR1 is MNHEY and CDR2 SVGAGI. The ends were cut back, 0 bases at V and 7 bases at J, with 7 bases in the middle. This CDR3 is built from 14 residues. CDR3 loop: CASSYSDSNSPLHF. In DNA form, the CDR3 reads TGTGCCAGCAGTTACTCAGACAGCAATTCACCCCTCCACTTT.

This clonotype was counted ten times or more. The V gene is TRBV20-1, the J gene TRBJ1-2; perhaps TRBD1 as D (5 bases). V was shortened by 6 bases and J by 2 bases, with 13 bases between the two germline ends. Germline assignment: CDR1 DFQATT and CDR2 SNEGSKA (reference sequence). CDR3 length: 13 amino acids. This CDR3 is CSAGSQVNYGYTF. CDR3 in DNA: TGCAGTGCCGGGTCACAGGTCAACTATGGCTACACCTTC.

This clonotype was picked up many times. The rearrangement uses TRBV7-2 and TRBJ1-6; 8 nucleotides agree with TRBD1. Per the germline V gene, CDR1 is SGHTA and CDR2 is FQGNSA. The CDR3 extends over 17 amino acids. The V gene end was trimmed by 2 bases and the J gene end by 8 bases; junction bases not matched to a gene: 11. Here the CDR3 reads CASSLSTGQALYSPLHF. In DNA form, the CDR3 reads TGTGCCAGCAGCTTATCTACGGGACAGGCTCTTTATTCACCCCTCCACTTT.

There are a few counts of this clonotype. J is TRBJ2-7 and V is TRBV2; 9 bases fit TRBD2. Trimming removed 5 bases from V and 4 bases from J; junction bases left unmatched: 9. The germline CDR1 and CDR2 sequences are SNHLY and FYNNEI. The CDR3 consists of 15 residues. Here the CDR3 DNA reads TGTGCCAGCAGTTTGACTAGCGGCCTTAATTACGAGCAGTACTTC. Translation: CASSLTSGLNYEQYF.

This clonotype occurred a few times. The V call is TRBV10-3, the J call TRBJ1-1; D unclear. The CDR3 has 12 amino acids. Germline CDR1 and CDR2: ENHRY and SYGVKD. V lost 2 bases, J lost 7 bases, and 8 bases lay in between. In DNA form, the CDR3 reads TGTGCCATCAGTGAGACTGGACGTGAAGCTTTCTTT. Translated: CAISETGREAFF.

The rearrangement links TRBV10-3 to TRBJ2-5; D perhaps matches TRBD2 (6 bases). Germline V gene sequence: CDR1 ENHRY, CDR2 SYGVKD. The CDR3 spans 13 residues. V was cut by 3 bases and J by 1 base, with 6 bases left in between. Here the CDR3 DNA reads TGTGCCATCAGTGACGGGAGCCAAGAGACCCAGTACTTC. This sequence encodes CAISDGSQETQYF.

V gene TRBV2 combines with J gene TRBJ2-2; 7 bases line up with TRBD2. Germline V gene data show CDR1 as SNHLY and CDR2 as FYNNEI. The CDR3 has 13 residues. V was pared by 6 bases and J by 4 bases, with 2 bases of the junction left unmatched. CDR3 amino acids: CASRREGTGELFF. The CDR3 DNA reads TGTGCCAGCAGGAGGGAGGGCACCGGGGAGCTGTTTTTT.

This chain joins TRBV7-3 and TRBJ2-5; D is perhaps TRBD2 (6 bases). Germline CDR1 is SGHTA and CDR2 is FQGTGA. This CDR3 has 13 amino acids. V lost 5 bases and J 5 bases, leaving 12 bases between the germline ends. CDR3 DNA: TGTGCCAGCAGCCCCGGAAGCGGGGAGACCCAGTACTTC. Protein product: CASSPGSGETQYF.

In its sample, this clonotype was seen many times. The genes are TRBV5-1 and TRBJ2-5; D is possibly TRBD1 (7 bases). The CDR3 loop spans 14 amino acids. Germline loops: CDR1 SGHRS, CDR2 YFSETQ. Trimming left V 7 bases short and J 4 bases short, with 17 bases between. CDR3 DNA: TGCGCCAGCTCGGACAGGCCCGGGGGAGAGACCCAGTACTTC. Translated: CASSDRPGGETQYF.

The genes are TRBV4-1 and TRBJ1-4; the D is unclear. The ends were cut back, 3 bases at V and 5 bases at J, with 13 bases in the middle. Germline CDR1 is MGHRA and CDR2 is YSYEKL. The CDR3 has 15 amino acids. CDR3 amino acids: CASSQPGLLNEKLFF. The DNA of the CDR3 is TGCGCCAGCAGCCAGCCGGGTCTTCTCAATGAAAAACTGTTTTTT.

This clonotype was recorded a few times. The chain combines TRBV2 with TRBJ2-5, with D tentatively TRBD1 or TRBD2 (5 bases each). Between the trimmed V and J ends, which lost 8 bases and 4 bases, there was a span of 20 bases. Germline-derived CDR1 and CDR2 are SNHLY and FYNNEI. This CDR3 has 15 residues. The CDR3 coding sequence is TGTGCCAGCCTGCCGGGACCATTAGGATTAGAGACCCAGTACTTC. It specifies CASLPGPLGLETQYF.

In its sample, this clonotype was seen a few times. J is TRBJ1-5 and V is TRBV20-1; possibly TRBD1 for D (5 bases). The CDR3 extends over 13 amino acids. Germline CDR1 reads DFQATT; CDR2 reads SNEGSKA (reference sequence). Trimming took off 5 bases at V and 4 bases at J, with 12 bases between the two ends. The CDR3 reads CSAGGRQNQPQHF. CDR3 nucleotides: TGCAGTGCTGGGGGTCGACAGAATCAGCCCCAGCATTTT.